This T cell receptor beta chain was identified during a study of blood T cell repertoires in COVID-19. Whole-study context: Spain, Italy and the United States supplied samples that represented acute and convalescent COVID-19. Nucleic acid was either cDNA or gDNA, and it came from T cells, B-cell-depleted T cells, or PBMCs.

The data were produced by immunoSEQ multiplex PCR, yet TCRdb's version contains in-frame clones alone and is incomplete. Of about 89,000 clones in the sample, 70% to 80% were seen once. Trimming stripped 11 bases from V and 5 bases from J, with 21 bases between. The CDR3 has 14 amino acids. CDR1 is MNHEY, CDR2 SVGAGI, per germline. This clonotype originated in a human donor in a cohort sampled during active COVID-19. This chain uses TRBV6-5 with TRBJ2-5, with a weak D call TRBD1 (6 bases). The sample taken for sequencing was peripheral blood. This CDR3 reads CAQERPRGLETQYF. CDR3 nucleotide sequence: TGTGCCCAAGAGAGGCCCAGGGGTCTGGAGACCCAGTACTTC.